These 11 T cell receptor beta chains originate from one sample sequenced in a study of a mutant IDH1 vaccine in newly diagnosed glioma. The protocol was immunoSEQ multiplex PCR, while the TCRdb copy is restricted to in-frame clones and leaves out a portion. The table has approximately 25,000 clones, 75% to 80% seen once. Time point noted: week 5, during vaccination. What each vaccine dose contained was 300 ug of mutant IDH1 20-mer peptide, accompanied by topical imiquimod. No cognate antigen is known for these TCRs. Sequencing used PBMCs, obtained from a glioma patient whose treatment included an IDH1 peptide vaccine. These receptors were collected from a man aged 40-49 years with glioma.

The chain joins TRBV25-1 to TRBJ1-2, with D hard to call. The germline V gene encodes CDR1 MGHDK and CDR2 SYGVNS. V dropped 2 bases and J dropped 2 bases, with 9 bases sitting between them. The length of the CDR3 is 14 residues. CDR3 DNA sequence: TGTGCCAGCAGTGAAGCGGCAGTCAACTATGGCTACACCTTC. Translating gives CASSEAAVNYGYTF.

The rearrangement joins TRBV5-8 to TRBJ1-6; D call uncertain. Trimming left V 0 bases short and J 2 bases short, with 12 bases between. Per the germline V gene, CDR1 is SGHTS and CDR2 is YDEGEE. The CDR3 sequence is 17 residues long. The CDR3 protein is CASSLAPLRPYNSPLHF. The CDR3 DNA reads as TGTGCCAGCAGCTTGGCTCCCCTACGGCCCTATAATTCACCCCTCCACTTT.

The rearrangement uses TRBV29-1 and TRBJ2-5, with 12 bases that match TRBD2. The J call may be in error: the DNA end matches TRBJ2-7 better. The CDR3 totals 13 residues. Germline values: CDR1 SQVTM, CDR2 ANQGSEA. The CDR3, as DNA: TGCAGCCTCCGACTAGCGGGAGATGGCGAGCAGTACTTC. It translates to CSLRLAGDGEQYF.

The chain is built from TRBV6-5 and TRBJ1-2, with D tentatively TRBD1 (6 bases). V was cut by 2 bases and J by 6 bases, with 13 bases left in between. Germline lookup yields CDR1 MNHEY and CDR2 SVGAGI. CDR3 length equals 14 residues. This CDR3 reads CASSYGRGLHGYTF. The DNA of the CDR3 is TGTGCCAGCAGTTACGGCAGGGGATTACATGGCTACACCTTC.

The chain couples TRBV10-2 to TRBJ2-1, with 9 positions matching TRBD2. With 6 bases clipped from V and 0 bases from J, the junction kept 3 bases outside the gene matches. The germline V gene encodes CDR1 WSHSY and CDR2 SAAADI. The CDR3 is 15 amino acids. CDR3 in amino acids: CASSSGRSSYNEQFF. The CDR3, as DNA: TGCGCCAGCAGCAGCGGGAGGAGCTCCTACAATGAGCAGTTCTTC.

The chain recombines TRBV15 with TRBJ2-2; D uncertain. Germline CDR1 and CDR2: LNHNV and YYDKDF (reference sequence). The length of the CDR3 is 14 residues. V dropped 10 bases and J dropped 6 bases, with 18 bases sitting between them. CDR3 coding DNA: TGTGCCATCCCCCAAGCCTCCTCCGCCGGGGAGCTGTTTTTT. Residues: CAIPQASSAGELFF.

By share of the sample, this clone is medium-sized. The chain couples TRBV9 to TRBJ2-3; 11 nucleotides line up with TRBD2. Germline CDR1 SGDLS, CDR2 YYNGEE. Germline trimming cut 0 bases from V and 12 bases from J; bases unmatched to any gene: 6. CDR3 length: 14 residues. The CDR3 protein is CASSVEPGLAAQYF. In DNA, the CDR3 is TGTGCCAGCAGCGTAGAGCCGGGACTAGCGGCACAGTATTTT.

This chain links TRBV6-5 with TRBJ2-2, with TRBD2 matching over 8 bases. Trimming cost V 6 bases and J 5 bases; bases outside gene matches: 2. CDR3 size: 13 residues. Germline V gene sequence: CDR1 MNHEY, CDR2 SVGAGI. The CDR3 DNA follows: TGTGCCAGCAGCGGGACTAGGACCGGGGAGCTGTTTTTT. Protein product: CASSGTRTGELFF.

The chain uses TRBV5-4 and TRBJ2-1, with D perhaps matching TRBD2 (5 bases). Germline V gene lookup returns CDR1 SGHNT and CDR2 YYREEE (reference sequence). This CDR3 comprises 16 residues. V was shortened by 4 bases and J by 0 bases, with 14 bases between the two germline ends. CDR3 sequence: CASSRRSGISYNEQFF. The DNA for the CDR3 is TGTGCCAGCAGCCGGAGGTCGGGAATCTCCTACAATGAGCAGTTCTTC.

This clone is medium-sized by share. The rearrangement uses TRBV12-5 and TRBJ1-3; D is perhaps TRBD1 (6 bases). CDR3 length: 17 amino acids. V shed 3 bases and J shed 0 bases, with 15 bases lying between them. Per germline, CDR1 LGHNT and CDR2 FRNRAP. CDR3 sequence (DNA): TGTGCTAGTGGTTTAGAAAAGACGGGGGCCTCTGGAAACACCATATATTTT. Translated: CASGLEKTGASGNTIYF.

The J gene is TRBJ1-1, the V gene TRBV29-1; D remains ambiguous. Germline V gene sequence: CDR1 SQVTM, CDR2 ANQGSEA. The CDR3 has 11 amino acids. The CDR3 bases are TGCAGGGCTCAGTTGAACACTGAAGCTTTCTTT. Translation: CRAQLNTEAFF.